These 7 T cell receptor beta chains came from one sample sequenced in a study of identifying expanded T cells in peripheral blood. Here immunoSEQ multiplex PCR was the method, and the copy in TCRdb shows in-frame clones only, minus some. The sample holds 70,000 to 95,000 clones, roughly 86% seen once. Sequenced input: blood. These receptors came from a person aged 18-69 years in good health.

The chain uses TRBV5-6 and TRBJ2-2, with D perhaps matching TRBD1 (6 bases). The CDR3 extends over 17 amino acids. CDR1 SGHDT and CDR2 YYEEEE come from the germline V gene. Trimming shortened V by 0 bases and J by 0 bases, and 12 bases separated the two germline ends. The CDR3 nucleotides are TGTGCCAGCAGCTTGGATGGGGGCCATACGAACACCGGGGAGCTGTTTTTT. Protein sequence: CASSLDGGHTNTGELFF.

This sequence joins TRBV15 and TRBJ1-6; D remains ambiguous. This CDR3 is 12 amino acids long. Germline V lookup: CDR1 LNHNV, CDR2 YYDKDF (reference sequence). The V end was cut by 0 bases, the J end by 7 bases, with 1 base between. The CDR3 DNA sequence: TGTGCCACCAGCAGAGAAAATTCACCCCTCCACTTT. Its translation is CATSRENSPLHF.

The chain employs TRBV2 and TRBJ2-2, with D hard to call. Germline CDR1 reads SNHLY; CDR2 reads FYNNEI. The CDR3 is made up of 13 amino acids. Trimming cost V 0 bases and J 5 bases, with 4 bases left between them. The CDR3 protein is CASSEARTGELFF. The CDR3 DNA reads TGTGCCAGCAGTGAAGCCCGAACCGGGGAGCTGTTTTTT.

CDR3: CASSSGQTSPQYF. In DNA, the CDR3 is TGTGCCAGCAGCTCCGGACAGACCAGCCCCCAGTACTTC. V usage is TRBV7-6 and J usage is TRBJ2-5; D possibly corresponds to TRBD1 (6 bases). The V end was cut by 4 bases, the J end by 9 bases, with 15 bases between. CDR1 is SGHVS, CDR2 FNYEAQ, per germline. CDR3 length: 13 residues.

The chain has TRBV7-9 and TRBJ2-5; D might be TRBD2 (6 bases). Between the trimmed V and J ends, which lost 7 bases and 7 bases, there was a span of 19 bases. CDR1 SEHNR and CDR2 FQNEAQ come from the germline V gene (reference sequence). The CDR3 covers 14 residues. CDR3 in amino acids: CASTRRGDWGTQYF. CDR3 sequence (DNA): TGTGCCAGCACCCGGCGCGGGGACTGGGGGACCCAGTACTTC.

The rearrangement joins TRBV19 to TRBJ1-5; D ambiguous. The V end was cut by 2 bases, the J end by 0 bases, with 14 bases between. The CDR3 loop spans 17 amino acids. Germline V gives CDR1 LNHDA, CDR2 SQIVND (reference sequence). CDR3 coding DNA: TGTGCCAGTAGTATACCCCGGTGGGGAACTAGCAATCAGCCCCAGCATTTT. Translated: CASSIPRWGTSNQPQHF.

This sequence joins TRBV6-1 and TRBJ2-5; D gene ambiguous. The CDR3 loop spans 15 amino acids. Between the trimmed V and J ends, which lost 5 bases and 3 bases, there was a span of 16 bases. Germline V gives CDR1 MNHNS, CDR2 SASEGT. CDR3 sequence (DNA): TGTGCCAGCAGTTCCCTACTTAGGAGAAAAGAGACCCAGTACTTC. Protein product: CASSSLLRRKETQYF.